This T cell receptor beta chain was identified in a study of technical replicates of blood from four donors. CDR3 length equals 16 residues. Germline CDR1 is MDHEN and CDR2 is SYDVKM. The V end lost 2 bases, the J end lost 1 base, and 13 bases lay between the germline ends. The protocol was immunoSEQ multiplex PCR, while the TCRdb copy is restricted to in-frame clones and leaves out a portion. The data show 65,000 to 80,000 clones, about 97% seen once. The TCR originated in a human donor in good health. The gene calls are TRBV28 and TRBJ2-3; perhaps TRBD2 as D (6 bases). Sequencing was carried out using T cells isolated from PBMCs. CDR3: CASSLGVLAGTDTQYF. CDR3 sequence (DNA): TGTGCCAGCAGTTTAGGGGTACTAGCCGGCACAGATACGCAGTATTTT.